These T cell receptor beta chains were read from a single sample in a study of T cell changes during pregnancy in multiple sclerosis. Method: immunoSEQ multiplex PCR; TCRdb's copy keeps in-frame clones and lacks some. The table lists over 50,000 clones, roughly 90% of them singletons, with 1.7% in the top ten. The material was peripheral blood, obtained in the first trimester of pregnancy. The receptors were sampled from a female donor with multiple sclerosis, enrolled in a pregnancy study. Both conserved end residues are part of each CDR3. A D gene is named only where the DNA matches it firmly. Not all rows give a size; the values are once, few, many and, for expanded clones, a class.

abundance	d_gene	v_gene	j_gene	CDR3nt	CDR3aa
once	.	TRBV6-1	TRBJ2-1	TGTGCCAGCAGTCCTCAGGGAAATGAGCAGTTCTTC	CASSPQGNEQFF
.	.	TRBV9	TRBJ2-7	TGTGCCAGCAGCGTCGATTTAGCCTCGAGCTACGAGCAGTACTTC	CASSVDLASSYEQYF
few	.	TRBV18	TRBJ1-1	TGTGCCAGCTCACCATATCGTTCAATTCTGGACAGCATGAACACTGAAGCTTTCTTT	CASSPYRSILDSMNTEAFF
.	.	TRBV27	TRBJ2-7	TGTGCCAGCAGTTTAATAGGCAGGGATGACGAGCAGTACTTC	CASSLIGRDDEQYF
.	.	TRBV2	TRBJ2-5	TGTGCCAGCAGCGAGTCCGAACAGGGTTGGGAGACCCAGTACTTC	CASSESEQGWETQYF
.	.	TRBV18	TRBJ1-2	TGTGCCAGCTCACCCCCTGGGGGGTATGGCTACACCTTC	CASSPPGGYGYTF
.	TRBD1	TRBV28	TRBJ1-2	TGTGCCAGCAGTTCCATCGTATCGGGCAGGGGGCTTTATGGCTACACCTTC	CASSSIVSGRGLYGYTF
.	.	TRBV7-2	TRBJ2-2	TGTGCCAGCAGCTTACGTACTCGTAACACCGGGGAGCTGTTTTTT	CASSLRTRNTGELFF
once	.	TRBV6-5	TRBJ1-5	TGTGCCAGCAGGAGACGGGAAAATCAGCCCCAGCATTTT	CASRRRENQPQHF
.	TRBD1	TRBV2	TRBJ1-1	TGTGCCAGCAGTGATCCCAGGGGGCGCATGAACACTGAAGCTTTCTTT	CASSDPRGRMNTEAFF
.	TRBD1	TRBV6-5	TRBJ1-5	TGTGCCAGCAGTCGACAGGGATTGGGCAATCAGCCCCAGCATTTT	CASSRQGLGNQPQHF
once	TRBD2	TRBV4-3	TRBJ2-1	TGCGCCAGCAGCCAATTAGCGGGGAGCTCCTACAATGAGCAGTTCTTC	CASSQLAGSSYNEQFF
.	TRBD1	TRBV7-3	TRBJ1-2	TGTGCCAGCAGCTTAGGGGGGACAGGGGAAAGTAGCTACACCTTC	CASSLGGTGESSYTF
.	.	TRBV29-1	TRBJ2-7	TGCAGCGCTTACAGGCCCCAGTCCTACGAGCAGTACTTC	CSAYRPQSYEQYF
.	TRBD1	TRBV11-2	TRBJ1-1	TGTGCCAGCAGCACCCGGACAGGGGGCACTGAAGCTTTCTTT	CASSTRTGGTEAFF
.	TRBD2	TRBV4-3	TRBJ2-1	TGCGCCAGCAGCCAAGGAGCGGGATACAATGAGCAGTTCTTC	CASSQGAGYNEQFF
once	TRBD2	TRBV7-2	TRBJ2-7	TGTGCCAGCAGCGCTACTCCAGGACTAGCGGGTCCGTACGAGCAGTACTTC	CASSATPGLAGPYEQYF
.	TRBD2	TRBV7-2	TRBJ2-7	TGTGCCAGCAGCAGGTGGACTAGCTACGAGCAGTACTTC	CASSRWTSYEQYF
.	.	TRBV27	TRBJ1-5	TGTGCCAGCAGGCAAGAGGGTAGCAATCAGCCCCAGCATTTT	CASRQEGSNQPQHF
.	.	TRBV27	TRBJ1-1	TGTGCCAGCAGTTCTGGGGGGGTACTGAACACTGAAGCTTTCTTT	CASSSGGVLNTEAFF
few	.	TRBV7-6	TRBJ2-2	TGTGCCAGCAGCTCCGTCGGGGCGAACACCGGGGAGCTGTTTTTT	CASSSVGANTGELFF
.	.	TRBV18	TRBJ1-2	TGTGCCAGCTCGAGCAAAACCGGGGAAGATGGCTACACCTTC	CASSSKTGEDGYTF